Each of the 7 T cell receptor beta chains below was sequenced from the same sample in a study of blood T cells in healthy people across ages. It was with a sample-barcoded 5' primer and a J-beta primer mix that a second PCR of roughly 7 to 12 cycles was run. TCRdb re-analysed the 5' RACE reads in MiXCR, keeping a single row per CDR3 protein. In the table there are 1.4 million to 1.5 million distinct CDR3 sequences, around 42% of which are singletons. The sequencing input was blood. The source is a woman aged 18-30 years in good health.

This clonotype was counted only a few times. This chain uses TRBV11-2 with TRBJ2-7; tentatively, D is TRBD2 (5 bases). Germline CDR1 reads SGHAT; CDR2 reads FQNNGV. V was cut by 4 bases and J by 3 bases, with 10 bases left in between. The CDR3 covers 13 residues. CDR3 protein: CASSSGNYYEQYF. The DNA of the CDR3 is TGTGCCAGCAGCTCGGGGAACTACTACGAGCAGTACTTC.

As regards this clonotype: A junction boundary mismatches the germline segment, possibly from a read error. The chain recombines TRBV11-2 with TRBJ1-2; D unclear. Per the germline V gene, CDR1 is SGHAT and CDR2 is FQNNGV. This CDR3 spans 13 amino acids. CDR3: CASSVDGWNGYTF. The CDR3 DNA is TGTGCCAGCAGCGTAGATGGCTGGAATGGCTACACCTTC.

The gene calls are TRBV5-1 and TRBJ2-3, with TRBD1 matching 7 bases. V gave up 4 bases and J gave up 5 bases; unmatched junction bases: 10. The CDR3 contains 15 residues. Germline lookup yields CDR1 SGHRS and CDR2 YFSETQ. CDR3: CASSGDSPSGDTQYF. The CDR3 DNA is TGCGCCAGCAGCGGGGACAGTCCCAGCGGAGATACGCAGTATTTT.

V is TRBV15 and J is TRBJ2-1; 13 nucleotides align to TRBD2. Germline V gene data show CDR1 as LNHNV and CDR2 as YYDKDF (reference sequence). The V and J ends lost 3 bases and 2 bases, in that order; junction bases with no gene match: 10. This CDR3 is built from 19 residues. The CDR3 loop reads CATSRPGLAGPNTYNEQFF. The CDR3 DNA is TGTGCCACCAGCAGGCCGGGACTAGCGGGGCCCAACACCTACAATGAGCAGTTCTTC.

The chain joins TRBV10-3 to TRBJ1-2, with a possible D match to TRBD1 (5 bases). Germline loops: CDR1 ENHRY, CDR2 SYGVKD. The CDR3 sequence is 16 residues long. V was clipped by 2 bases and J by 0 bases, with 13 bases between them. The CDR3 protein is CAISEQGRIANYGYTF. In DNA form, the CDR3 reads TGTGCCATCAGTGAGCAGGGTCGGATCGCTAACTATGGCTACACCTTC.

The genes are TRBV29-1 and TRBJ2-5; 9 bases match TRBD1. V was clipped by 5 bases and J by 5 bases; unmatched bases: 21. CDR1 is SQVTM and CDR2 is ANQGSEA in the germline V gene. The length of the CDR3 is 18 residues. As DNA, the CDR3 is TGCAGCGTTTCTAAGGGACAGGGTCGCGCCCTAAAGGCGGAGACCCAGTACTTC. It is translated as CSVSKGQGRALKAETQYF.

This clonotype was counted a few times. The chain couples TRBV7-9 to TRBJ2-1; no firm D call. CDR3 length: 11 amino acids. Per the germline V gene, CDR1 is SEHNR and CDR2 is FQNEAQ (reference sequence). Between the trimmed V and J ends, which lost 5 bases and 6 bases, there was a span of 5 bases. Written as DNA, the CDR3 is TGTGCCAGCAGCACTGTCAATGAGCAGTTCTTC. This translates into CASSTVNEQFF.